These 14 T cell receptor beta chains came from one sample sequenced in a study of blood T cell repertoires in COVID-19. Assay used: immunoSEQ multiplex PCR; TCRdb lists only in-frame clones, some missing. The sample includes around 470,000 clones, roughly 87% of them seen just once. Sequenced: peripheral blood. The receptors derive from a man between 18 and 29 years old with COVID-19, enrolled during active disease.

The CDR3 sequence is CASSPVTGGYSQPQHF. CDR3 nucleotides: TGTGCCAGCAGTCCGGTGACAGGGGGGTATAGTCAGCCCCAGCATTTT. This chain joins TRBV2 and TRBJ1-5, with TRBD1 identical over 9 bases. The V segment lost 5 bases and the J segment 6 bases; nucleotides outside the gene matches: 11. The CDR3 totals 16 residues. The germline V gene has CDR1 SNHLY and CDR2 FYNNEI.

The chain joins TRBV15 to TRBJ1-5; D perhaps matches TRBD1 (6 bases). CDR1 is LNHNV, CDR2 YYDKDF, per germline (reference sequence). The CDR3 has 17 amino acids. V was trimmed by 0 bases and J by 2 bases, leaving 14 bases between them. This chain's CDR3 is CATSRDNRVNGNQPQHF. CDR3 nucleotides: TGTGCCACCAGCAGAGATAACAGGGTAAATGGCAATCAGCCCCAGCATTTT.

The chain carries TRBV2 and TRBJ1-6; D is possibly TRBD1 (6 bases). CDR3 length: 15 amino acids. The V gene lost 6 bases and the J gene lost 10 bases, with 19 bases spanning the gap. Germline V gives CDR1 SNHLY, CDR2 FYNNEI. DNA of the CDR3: TGTGCCAGCAGATCCGAATGGGCAGGGGAATCACCCCTCCACTTT. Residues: CASRSEWAGESPLHF. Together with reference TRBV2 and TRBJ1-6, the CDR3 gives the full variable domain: EPEVTQTPSHQVTQMGQEVILRCVPISNHLYFYWYRQILGQKVEFLVSFYNNEISEKSEIFDDQFSVERPDGSNFTLKIRSTKLEDSAMYFCASRSEWAGESPLHFGNGTRLTVT.

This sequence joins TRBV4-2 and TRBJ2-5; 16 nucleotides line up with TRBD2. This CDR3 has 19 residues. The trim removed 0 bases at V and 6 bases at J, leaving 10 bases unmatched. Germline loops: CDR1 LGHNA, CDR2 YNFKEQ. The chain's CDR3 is CASSQEEGLAGGPAQTQYF. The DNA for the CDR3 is TGTGCCAGCAGCCAAGAAGAGGGACTAGCGGGGGGGCCGGCTCAGACCCAGTACTTC.

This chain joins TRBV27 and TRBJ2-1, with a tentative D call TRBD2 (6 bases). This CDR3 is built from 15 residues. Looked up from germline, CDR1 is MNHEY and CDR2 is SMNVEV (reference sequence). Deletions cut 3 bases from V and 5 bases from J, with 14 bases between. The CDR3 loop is CASSFRLAYNNEQFF. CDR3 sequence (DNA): TGTGCCAGCAGTTTCCGGCTAGCGTATAACAATGAGCAGTTCTTC.

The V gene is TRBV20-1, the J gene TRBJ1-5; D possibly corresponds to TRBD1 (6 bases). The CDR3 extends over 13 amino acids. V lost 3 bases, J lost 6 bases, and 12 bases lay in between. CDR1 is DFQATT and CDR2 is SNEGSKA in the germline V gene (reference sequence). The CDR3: CSASKGGGQPQHF. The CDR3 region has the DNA TGCAGTGCTAGTAAGGGAGGGGGTCAGCCCCAGCATTTT.

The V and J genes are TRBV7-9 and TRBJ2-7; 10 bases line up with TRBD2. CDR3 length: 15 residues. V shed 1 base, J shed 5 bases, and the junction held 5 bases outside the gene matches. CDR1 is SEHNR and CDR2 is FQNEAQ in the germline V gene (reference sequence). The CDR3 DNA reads TGTGCCAGCAGCTTAGTAGCGGGGGGCCGAAACGAGCAGTACTTC. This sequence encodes CASSLVAGGRNEQYF. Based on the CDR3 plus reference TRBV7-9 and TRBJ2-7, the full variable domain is DTGVSQNPRHKITKRGQNVTFRCDPISEHNRLYWYRQTLGQGPEFLTYFQNEAQLEKSRLLSDRFSAERPKGSFSTLEIQRTEQGDSAMYLCASSLVAGGRNEQYFGPGTRLTVT.

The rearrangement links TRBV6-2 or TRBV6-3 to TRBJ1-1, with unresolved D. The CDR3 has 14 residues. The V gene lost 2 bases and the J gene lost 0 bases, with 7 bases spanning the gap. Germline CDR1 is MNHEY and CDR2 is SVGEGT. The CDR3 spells CASSYVGMNTEAFF. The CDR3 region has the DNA TGTGCCAGCAGTTACGTCGGGATGAACACTGAAGCTTTCTTT.

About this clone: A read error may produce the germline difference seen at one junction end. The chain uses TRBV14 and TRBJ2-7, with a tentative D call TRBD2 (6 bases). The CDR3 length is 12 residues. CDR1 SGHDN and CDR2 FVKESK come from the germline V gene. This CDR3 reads CASSLGGIGLHF. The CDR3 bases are TGTGCCAGCAGCCTCGGAGGGATAGGTCTTCACTTC.

The CDR3 DNA follows: TGTGCCAGTAGTATACGAGGCAGGGTAGCCGAGCAGTACTTC. Translated: CASSIRGRVAEQYF. The J gene is TRBJ2-7, the V gene TRBV19; the D gene is possibly TRBD1 (5 bases). V was trimmed by 2 bases and J by 6 bases, leaving 14 bases between them. This CDR3 spans 14 amino acids. Germline assignment: CDR1 LNHDA and CDR2 SQIVND (reference sequence).

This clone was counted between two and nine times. The CDR3 DNA follows: TGCGCCAGCAGCCAAGAAGAGAGCGTTGGGACCCAGTACTTC. Translated, it gives CASSQEESVGTQYF. The V gene is TRBV4-1, the J gene TRBJ2-5; no definite D call. The CDR3 consists of 14 residues. Germline-derived CDR1 and CDR2 are MGHRA and YSYEKL. Trimming pared 0 bases from V and 7 bases from J, leaving 12 bases between.

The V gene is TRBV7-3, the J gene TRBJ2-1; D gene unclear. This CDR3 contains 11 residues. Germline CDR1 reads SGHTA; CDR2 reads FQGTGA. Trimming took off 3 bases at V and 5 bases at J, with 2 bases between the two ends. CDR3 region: CASSFDNEQFF. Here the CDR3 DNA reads TGTGCCAGCAGCTTCGACAATGAGCAGTTCTTC.

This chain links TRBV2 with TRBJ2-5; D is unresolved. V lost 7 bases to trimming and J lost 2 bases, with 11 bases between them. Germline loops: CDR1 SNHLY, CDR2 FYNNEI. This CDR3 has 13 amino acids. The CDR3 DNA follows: TGTGCCAGCAAAGGAGCGTCTCAAGAGACCCAGTACTTC. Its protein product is CASKGASQETQYF. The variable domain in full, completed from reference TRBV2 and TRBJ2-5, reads EPEVTQTPSHQVTQMGQEVILRCVPISNHLYFYWYRQILGQKVEFLVSFYNNEISEKSEIFDDQFSVERPDGSNFTLKIRSTKLEDSAMYFCASKGASQETQYFGPGTRLLVL.

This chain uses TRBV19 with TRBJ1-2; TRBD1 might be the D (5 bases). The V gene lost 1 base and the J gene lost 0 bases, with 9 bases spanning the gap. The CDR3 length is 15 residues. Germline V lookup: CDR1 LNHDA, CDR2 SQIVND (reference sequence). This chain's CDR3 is CASSIGGIANYGYTF. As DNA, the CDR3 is TGTGCCAGTAGTATAGGGGGCATCGCTAACTATGGCTACACCTTC.